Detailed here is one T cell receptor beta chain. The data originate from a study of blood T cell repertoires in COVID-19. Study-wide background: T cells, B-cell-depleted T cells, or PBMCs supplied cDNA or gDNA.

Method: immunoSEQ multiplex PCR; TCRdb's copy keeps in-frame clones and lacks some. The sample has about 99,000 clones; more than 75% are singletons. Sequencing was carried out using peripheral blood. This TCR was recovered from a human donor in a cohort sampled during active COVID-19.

The CDR3 region has the DNA TGTGCCAGCAGTTTATCCCGGACTTCAAGCCCTGGGGCCAACGTCCTGACTTTC. Its translation is CASSLSRTSSPGANVLTF. V gene TRBV27 combines with J gene TRBJ2-6; tentatively, D is TRBD2 (5 bases). CDR1 and CDR2 (germline): MNHEY, SMNVEV (reference sequence). The CDR3 has 18 residues. V was shortened by 0 bases and J by 2 bases, with 14 bases between the two germline ends.